This TCR beta chain emerged from a study of cytomegalovirus exposure and HLA in healthy donors. 60 Vbeta and 13 Jbeta primers were used in PCR. Repertoires were generated with immunoSEQ multiplex PCR, while TCRdb's copy carries only in-frame clones and drops some. This table has over 100,000 clones, 73% appearing once. General observations from the study: A later analysis showed HLA-associated TCR beta chains outstripping equally common others in clonal expansion. Earlier results showed most TCR beta V segments being productive about 87% or about 30% of the time. Reportedly, diagnosis of cytomegalovirus status by the classifier showed high specificity and sensitivity.

This clone has just one count. Its antigen is unidentified. The sequence came from a middle-aged man in good health and CMV-seronegative. The sequenced sample consisted of PBMCs.

The CDR3, as DNA: TGTGCCAGCAGCAACAGGGCGGATGGCTACACCTTC. It specifies CASSNRADGYTF. This chain connects TRBV5-6 to TRBJ1-2; possibly TRBD1 for D (6 bases). The CDR3 extends over 12 amino acids. Trimming removed 4 bases at V and 6 bases at J, with 10 bases between. Per germline, CDR1 SGHDT and CDR2 YYEEEE. Full variable domain (remainder filled in from reference TRBV5-6 and TRBJ1-2): DAGVTQSPTHLIKTRGQQVTLRCSPKSGHDTVSWYQQALGQGPQFIFQYYEEEERQRGNFPDRFSGHQFPNYSSELNVNALLLGDSALYLCASSNRADGYTFGSGTRLTVV.